This T cell receptor beta chain was sequenced for a study of siplizumab effects on memory and regulatory T cells. Study-wide findings and caveats: Naive T cells were seemingly more diverse than memory cells, and major contributions to the alloresponse seemed to be made by them. Some alloreactive sequences were traceable to unstimulated CD4+ memory cells, and siplizumab significantly reduced them. The study found that mappable alloreactive CD4+ clones averaged around 69% Treg-derived with siplizumab and around 25% in controls.

Of note for this clone: Its antigen remains unidentified.

Some clones are missing from TCRdb's copy, which holds only in-frame ones; the method was immunoSEQ multiplex PCR. The sample has some 99,000 clones; under 95% are singletons. With 3 bases removed from V and 2 bases from J, the gap between germline ends came to 10 bases. CDR3 length: 14 residues. Germline CDR1 is SGDLS and CDR2 is YYNGEE. The chain joins TRBV9 to TRBJ2-3, with D possibly being TRBD1 (6 bases). This clonotype was sampled from a human donor in good health. Sequencing was carried out using Tregs sorted from blood. The CDR3 region is CASSAGHPTDTQYF. DNA of the CDR3: TGTGCCAGCAGCGCGGGACACCCCACAGATACGCAGTATTTT.